This T cell receptor (beta chain) comes out of a study of tissue T cells after allogeneic stem cell transplantation (dated by TCRdb to between 2021 and 2022). For context, the study as a whole: The study profiled TCR beta repertoires across many tissues from research autopsies of patients with and without GVHD, plus mouse models of GVHD. On the human side, the study was prospective and observational, with no blinding or randomization. The study at large found these results: The study did not determine which tissue TCRs were alloreactive or antigen-specific, and some clones might have been persisting host cells. In both patients and mice, T cells from blood and spleen covered only a limited part of the TCR repertoire found in tissues. Not many T cell clones showed up in more than one patient, yet clustering based on motifs uncovered repertoire signatures that were shared across patients in a tissue-specific way. Within patients, how anatomically similar tissues were was a major factor shaping TCR repertoire composition, regardless of disease or transplant status. The patient cohort was small and varied clinically, and sampling depth was recognized as a limitation.

The library was produced with the immunoSEQ multiplex PCR assay. TCRbeta CDR3 sequencing was performed at survey depth by Adaptive Biotechnologies, and CDR3 sequences, V/J genes, productive frequency and template counts were reported. Amplification of TCR beta CDR3 regions started from genomic DNA instead of RNA. For the original study's pipeline: Jensen-Shannon divergence was used to quantify pairwise repertoire overlap between tissues, with a value of 1 meaning complete divergence and a value of 0 meaning identical repertoires. Tissues were clustered by single-linkage agglomerative hierarchical clustering of pairwise JSD values and displayed as dendrograms. GLIPH2 was run on all patient samples with simulation_depth 1000, kmer_min_depth 3, cdr3_length_cutoff 8, keeping groups with more than two unique CDR3s. A standardized tissue-overlap score was calculated by extrapolating Jaccard GLIPH-group overlap across patients to a standard repertoire size of 1000 clones. Linear mixed-effect models, with tissue included as a fixed effect and individual included as a random effect, were used to assess associations of diversity with clinical or experimental variables. TCRdb stores this immuneACCESS table with in-frame sequences only. Part of the clones is absent; in the studies checked, under half of the shortfall reflects unresolved V genes, and no reason is known for the rest. V and J calls and clone size are copied from that table; D and trimming were computed from the DNA. The sample table lists about 21,000 clones, approximately 70% of them with a count of one. In total, the top ten clones hold 0.35% to 0.5% of the sample.

Via the germline V gene, CDR1 is LGHNA and CDR2 YSYQKL. From cysteine to phenylalanine, the CDR3 is 13 amino acids long. The DNA shown is the part of the CDR3 that was read: 36 bases, in frame from base 1. V is shortened by 1 base, J by 4 bases, and the region joining them spans 6 bases. Concerning this clone: The antigen this receptor binds is unknown. For this mouse receptor, gene names and germline sequences are murine. The observed sequence ends 1 residue before the CDR3 terminus, with the missing tail filled in from the germline J gene.

The clonotype was recovered from a female BALB/c mouse in good health. This strain is of MHC haplotype H2-d. The rearrangement joined TRBV2 to TRBJ2-4; TRBD1 is possibly the D segment (6 matching bases). Sequenced: blood. The sequenced part of the CDR3 DNA is TGTGCCAGCAGCCAAGGGGACAAAAACACCTTGTAC. It is translated as CASSQGDKNTLY. The whole CDR3 sequence reads CASSQGDKNTLYF.